The clone carrying this TCR beta chain was detected only a few times. Antigen unknown. This sample is part of a study of response to subunit inactivated influenza vaccine. The V gene's germline CDR1 is LGHDT and CDR2 YNNKEL (reference sequence). The CDR3 length is 17 residues. The V gene end was trimmed by 4 bases and the J gene end by 8 bases; junction bases not matched to a gene: 11. MiXCR was run by TCRdb on the RT-PCR reads, yielding one entry per CDR3 protein. The repertoire holds about 500,000 distinct CDR3 sequences, with about 17% as singletons. Study-level results: There was a suggestion from the authors that each seasonal influenza vaccination recruits few new T cells.

Sequencing used CD4+ T cells sorted from PBMCs, obtained 23 months after vaccination. J is TRBJ2-1 and V is TRBV3-1; 13 bases fit TRBD2. This TCR derives from a man between 45 and 75 years old who received an inactivated influenza vaccine. The CDR3 spells CASSLHSTSGGAHEQFF. The CDR3 coding sequence is TGTGCCAGCAGCCTCCACTCAACTAGCGGGGGGGCGCATGAGCAGTTCTTC.